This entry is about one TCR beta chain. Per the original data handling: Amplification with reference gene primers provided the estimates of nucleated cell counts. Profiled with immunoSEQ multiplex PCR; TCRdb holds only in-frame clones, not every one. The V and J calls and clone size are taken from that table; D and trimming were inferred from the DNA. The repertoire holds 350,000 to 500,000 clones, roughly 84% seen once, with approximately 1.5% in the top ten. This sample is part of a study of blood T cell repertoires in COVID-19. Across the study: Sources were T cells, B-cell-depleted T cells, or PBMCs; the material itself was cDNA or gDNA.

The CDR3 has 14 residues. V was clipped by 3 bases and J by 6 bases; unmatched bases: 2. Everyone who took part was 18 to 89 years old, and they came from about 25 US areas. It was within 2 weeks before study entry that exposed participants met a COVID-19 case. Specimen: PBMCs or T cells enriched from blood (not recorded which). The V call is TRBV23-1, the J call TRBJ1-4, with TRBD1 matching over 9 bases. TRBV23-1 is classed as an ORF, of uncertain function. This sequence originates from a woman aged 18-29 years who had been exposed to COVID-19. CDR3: CASSQRQGDEKLFF. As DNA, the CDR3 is TGCGCCAGCAGTCAGAGACAGGGGGATGAAAAACTGTTTTTT.